The 22 T cell receptor beta chains below were found in one sample sequenced in a study of T cells in localized non-small cell lung cancer. The data were produced by immunoSEQ multiplex PCR, yet TCRdb's version contains in-frame clones alone and is incomplete. The table shows tens of thousands of clones, with approximately 90% occurring only once. Source: peripheral blood mononuclear cells, taken before any cancer treatment. The source is a male donor at least 60 years old with stage II lung adenocarcinoma.

The genes are TRBV19 and TRBJ1-5; D gene uncertain. V shed 5 bases and J shed 4 bases, with 12 bases lying between them. Germline V CDR1 and CDR2: LNHDA, SQIVND (reference sequence). This CDR3 is 14 amino acids long. Here the CDR3 DNA reads TGTGCCAGTAGTGGAGGACTTCGGAATCAGCCCCAGCATTTT. The encoded protein is CASSGGLRNQPQHF.

This sequence joins TRBV6-5 and TRBJ2-7, with D maybe TRBD1 (5 bases). The ends were cut back, 2 bases at V and 3 bases at J, with 5 bases in the middle. CDR1 and CDR2 (germline): MNHEY, SVGAGI. CDR3 length equals 12 residues. The CDR3 here is CASSYDSYEQYF. In nucleotides, the CDR3 is TGTGCCAGCAGTTACGACAGCTACGAGCAGTACTTC.

The V gene is TRBV21-1, the J gene TRBJ2-1; no DNA check was done on the table's D call, TRBD2. TRBV21-1 has pseudogene status. The CDR3 contains 12 residues. CDR3 sequence: CASSPGYNEQFF. As DNA, the CDR3 is TGTGCCAGCAGCCCCGGGTACAATGAGCAGTTCTTC.

This clone showed up just once. The genes are TRBV15 and TRBJ2-7; no clear D. The CDR3 contains 13 residues. The ends were cut back, 5 bases at V and 2 bases at J, with 10 bases in the middle. Germline-derived CDR1 and CDR2 are LNHNV and YYDKDF (reference sequence). CDR3 DNA sequence: TGTGCCACCAGCCGAAATTTAGCCTACGAGCAGTACTTC. This gives the protein CATSRNLAYEQYF.

The V call is TRBV19, the J call TRBJ1-1; the D gene is possibly TRBD1 (6 bases). Germline V gene data show CDR1 as LNHDA and CDR2 as SQIVND (reference sequence). The CDR3 has 15 residues. V was cut by 5 bases and J by 0 bases, with 13 bases left in between. DNA for the CDR3: TGTGCCAGTAGTCCTCAGGGGTTAATGAACACTGAAGCTTTCTTT. It specifies CASSPQGLMNTEAFF. The variable domain in full, completed from reference TRBV19 and TRBJ1-1, reads DGGITQSPKYLFRKEGQNVTLSCEQNLNHDAMYWYRQDPGQGLRLIYYSQIVNDFQKGDIAEGYSVSREKKESFPLTVTSAQKNPTAFYLCASSPQGLMNTEAFFGQGTRLTVV.

The chain combines TRBV30 with TRBJ1-2; D uncertain. The CDR3 consists of 13 residues. V was shortened by 0 bases and J by 7 bases, with 12 bases between the two germline ends. The germline V gene has CDR1 GTSNPN and CDR2 SVGIG (reference sequence). The CDR3 spells CAWSVRGWSGYTF. The CDR3 DNA sequence: TGTGCCTGGAGTGTACGAGGATGGAGTGGCTACACCTTC.

This chain uses TRBV19 with TRBJ1-5; D is undetermined. Deletions cut 8 bases from V and 4 bases from J, with 18 bases between. There are 15 residues in the CDR3. In germline, CDR1 is LNHDA, CDR2 SQIVND (reference sequence). DNA for the CDR3: TGTGCCAGTCGGGCTCTGGCAGTGGGGAATCAGCCCCAGCATTTT. This sequence encodes CASRALAVGNQPQHF.

V and J are TRBV5-4 and TRBJ2-1; tentative D call: TRBD2 (5 bases). CDR1 and CDR2 from the germline V gene are SGHNT and YYREEE (reference sequence). This CDR3 region has 12 residues. The V and J ends lost 1 base and 9 bases respectively, with 8 bases between them. The CDR3 is CASSLYEGEQFF. The CDR3 coding sequence is TGTGCCAGCAGCTTGTATGAGGGTGAGCAGTTCTTC.

The chain has TRBV7-2 and TRBJ2-1; 10 bases line up with TRBD1. Germline CDR1 reads SGHTA; CDR2 reads FQGNSA. The CDR3 loop spans 16 amino acids. Trimming at V came to 3 bases and at J to 6 bases, leaving 8 bases not matched to a gene. The CDR3 here is CASSFDRGRVGNEQFF. For the CDR3, the DNA is TGTGCCAGCAGCTTCGACAGGGGGCGCGTGGGCAATGAGCAGTTCTTC.

The CDR3 region is CAWRAGLAAHEQYF. DNA of the CDR3: TGTGCCTGGAGAGCGGGACTAGCGGCCCACGAGCAGTACTTC. The chain combines TRBV30 with TRBJ2-7, with 11 bases matching TRBD2. Germline lookup yields CDR1 GTSNPN and CDR2 SVGIG (reference sequence). J gave up 5 bases and V 3 bases, and 6 bases lay outside the gene matches. The CDR3 loop spans 14 amino acids.

This clone has just a few counts. This chain connects TRBV6-5 to TRBJ1-2; D uncertain. Trimming stripped 8 bases from V and 2 bases from J, with 12 bases between. This CDR3 region has 13 residues. Germline V lookup: CDR1 MNHEY, CDR2 SVGAGI. For the CDR3, the DNA is TGTGCCAGCGGAGAGCGAAGGAACTATGGCTACACCTTC. This sequence encodes CASGERRNYGYTF.

V gene TRBV7-9 combines with J gene TRBJ1-2, with D unclear. CDR3 length: 15 residues. The V end was cut by 1 base, the J end by 0 bases, with 9 bases between. CDR1 is SEHNR, CDR2 FQNEAQ, per germline (reference sequence). CDR3 sequence reads: CASSLEATSNYGYTF. The CDR3 DNA reads TGTGCCAGCAGCTTAGAGGCTACCTCTAACTATGGCTACACCTTC.

The CDR3 bases are TGTGCCAGCAGCCAAAATACAGGGATCGGCTATGGCTACACCTTC. Residues: CASSQNTGIGYGYTF. The chain is built from TRBV7-8 and TRBJ1-2; perhaps TRBD1 as D (6 bases). CDR1 is SGHVS, CDR2 FQNEAQ, per germline. The CDR3 loop spans 15 amino acids. Trimming shortened V by 5 bases and J by 4 bases, and 17 bases separated the two germline ends.

The chain combines TRBV28 with TRBJ1-5; TRBD1 agrees at 7 bases. The trim removed 6 bases at V and 3 bases at J, leaving 5 bases unmatched. The CDR3 is 14 residues long. CDR1 is MDHEN, CDR2 SYDVKM, per germline. The CDR3 is CASRGTEPNQPQHF. The DNA for the CDR3 is TGTGCCAGCAGGGGGACAGAGCCCAATCAGCCCCAGCATTTT.

This chain links TRBV7-9 with TRBJ1-5; D unclear. Germline loops: CDR1 SEHNR, CDR2 FQNEAQ (reference sequence). Trimming cost V 3 bases and J 6 bases, with 9 bases left between them. This CDR3 comprises 13 residues. DNA for the CDR3: TGTGCCAGCAGCTTGGAGGGAGGTCAGCCCCAGCATTTT. Protein: CASSLEGGQPQHF.

This chain links TRBV7-6 with TRBJ1-5; D is unresolved. From germline, CDR1 is SGHVS and CDR2 FNYEAQ. V lost 4 bases, J lost 3 bases, and 10 bases lay in between. CDR3 length: 14 amino acids. The DNA for the CDR3 is TGTGCCAGCAGCTCCGGTCCCGCCAATCAGCCCCAGCATTTT. It translates to CASSSGPANQPQHF.

The rearrangement links TRBV29-1 to TRBJ1-1; D gene unclear. V was trimmed by 7 bases and J by 4 bases, leaving 7 bases between them. The CDR3 is 10 residues long. Looked up from germline, CDR1 is SQVTM and CDR2 is ANQGSEA. DNA for the CDR3: TGCAGCGGGATTACCACTGAAGCTTTCTTT. Translated, it gives CSGITTEAFF.

The chain joins TRBV7-2 to TRBJ1-5, with 7 positions matching TRBD1. Germline CDR1 and CDR2: SGHTA and FQGNSA. V trimming: 5 bases; J trimming: 3 bases; junction bases outside the gene matches: 4. The CDR3 totals 14 residues. The CDR3 nucleotides read TGTGCCAGCAGCCGGGGACAGAACAATCAGCCCCAGCATTTT. Its protein is CASSRGQNNQPQHF.

The table lists this clone with a count of one. The chain recombines TRBV27 with TRBJ1-1; perhaps TRBD1 as D (5 bases). This CDR3 has 14 residues. With 5 bases removed from V and 1 base from J, the gap between germline ends came to 11 bases. CDR1 and CDR2 from the germline V gene are MNHEY and SMNVEV (reference sequence). Here the CDR3 DNA reads TGTGCCAGCAGTGTGCAGGGTCCGAACACTGAAGCTTTCTTT. Protein: CASSVQGPNTEAFF.

For this clone: The same CDR3 can be traced to other DNA sequences in this sample. The chain combines TRBV30 with TRBJ2-3; no firm D call. The V and J ends lost 2 bases and 9 bases respectively, with 12 bases between them. Per the germline V gene, CDR1 is GTSNPN and CDR2 is SVGIG (reference sequence). The CDR3 is 12 amino acids. This CDR3 reads CAWSPGPGTQYF. In DNA, the CDR3 is TGTGCCTGGAGTCCAGGACCTGGAACGCAGTATTTT. The full variable domain, in which reference TRBV30 and TRBJ2-3 provide the parts outside the CDR3, is SQTIHQWPATLVQPVGSPLSLECTVEGTSNPNLYWYRQAAGRGLQLLFYSVGIGQISSEVPQNLSASRPQDRQFILSSKKLLLSDSGFYLCAWSPGPGTQYFGPGTRLTVL.

In its sample, this clone was seen once. The CDR3 DNA reads TGTGCCATCAGTGAGAGAGGAGGCAGGGCTACGTACTTC. It encodes CAISERGGRATYF. The chain is built from TRBV10-3 and TRBJ2-7, with D tentatively TRBD1 or TRBD2 (5 bases each). The CDR3 length is 13 residues. Germline V gives CDR1 ENHRY, CDR2 SYGVKD. V was cut by 2 bases and J by 12 bases, with 17 bases left in between.

As DNA, the CDR3 is TGTGCCAGCAGCGTAGCCCCCTCCCCAGTATCTGGGGCCAACGTCCTGACTTTC. Translating gives CASSVAPSPVSGANVLTF. The genes are TRBV9 and TRBJ2-6; D uncertain. The CDR3 has 18 residues. Deletions cut 0 bases from V and 1 base from J, with 14 bases between. The germline CDR1 and CDR2 sequences are SGDLS and YYNGEE.